The 28 T cell receptor beta chains in this list originate from one sample, sequenced in a study of Graves' ophthalmopathy and Graves' hyperthyroidism. CDR3 regions of TCR beta were amplified from RNA transcripts. The authors performed first-round RT-PCR with HTBI primers and then a second-round multiplex PCR. Using its own MiXCR run on the multiplex PCR reads, TCRdb lists one record per CDR3 protein. The data hold roughly 400,000 distinct CDR3 sequences, with 15% to 20% observed a single time. The sequenced sample was peripheral blood. The origin of the receptors is a woman under 30 with Graves' ophthalmopathy.

This clonotype has a count of ten or more. The chain carries TRBV6-2 or TRBV6-3 and TRBJ2-3; D is perhaps TRBD2 (6 bases). The CDR3 has 14 residues. Trimming removed 6 bases from V and 3 bases from J, with 13 bases in between. Germline CDR1 MNHEY, CDR2 SVGEGT. Here the CDR3 DNA reads TGTGCCAGCAGCCCCCCGGGGAGGACAGATACGCAGTATTTT. Translating it yields CASSPPGRTDTQYF.

This clonotype was found many times. The chain uses TRBV28 and TRBJ2-2; the D gene is possibly TRBD2 (6 bases). Germline-derived CDR1 and CDR2 are MDHEN and SYDVKM. V gave up 6 bases and J gave up 3 bases, with 14 bases separating them. The CDR3 is 15 residues long. The CDR3 here is CASSSQTSHTGELFF. The CDR3 DNA follows: TGTGCCAGCAGCTCCCAAACTAGCCACACCGGGGAGCTGTTTTTT.

The table lists this clonotype with many counts. The chain's CDR3 is CASSPHAGGPSAGANVLTF. CDR3 nucleotide sequence: TGTGCCAGCAGCCCCCATGCGGGGGGGCCCTCCGCTGGGGCCAACGTCCTGACTTTC. The chain joins TRBV9 to TRBJ2-6; TRBD2 matches 9 bases. CDR1 is SGDLS and CDR2 is YYNGEE in the germline V gene. Trimming at V came to 4 bases and at J to 2 bases, leaving 13 bases not matched to a gene. The length of the CDR3 is 19 residues.

Comment on this clonotype: At one boundary the junction diverges from the germline segment, which might be a read error. The rearrangement uses TRBV18 and TRBJ1-1, with D hard to call. Germline CDR1 and CDR2: KGHSH and LQKENI. This CDR3 region has 13 residues. The chain's CDR3 is CGSSPTANTEAFF. In nucleotides, the CDR3 is TGTGGCAGCTCACCAACGGCGAACACTGAAGCTTTCTTT.

This clonotype appeared many times. The CDR3 loop reads CASSWAKPNTEAFF. The CDR3 DNA is TGTGCCAGCAGTTGGGCGAAGCCGAACACTGAAGCTTTCTTT. This chain connects TRBV27 to TRBJ1-1; D not certain. Germline CDR1 and CDR2: MNHEY and SMNVEV (reference sequence). V was clipped by 4 bases and J by 1 base, with 10 bases between them. CDR3 length: 14 residues.

This clonotype was picked up a small number of times. The chain has TRBV12-3 or TRBV12-4 and TRBJ1-1, with D maybe TRBD1 (5 bases). The CDR3 runs 13 residues. V lost 4 bases and J lost 8, with 14 bases in between. The CDR3 loop is CASSSGTEKEAFF. CDR3 DNA: TGTGCCAGCAGTTCGGGGACGGAGAAAGAAGCTTTCTTT.

There are many counts of this clonotype. The V call is TRBV9, the J call TRBJ2-2; 8 bases fit TRBD1. This CDR3 region has 15 residues. Germline values: CDR1 SGDLS, CDR2 YYNGEE. Unmatched junction bases numbered 8, after V lost 3 bases and J lost 7 bases. The CDR3 nucleotides read TGTGCCAGCAGCGCAATGGACAGGGCGAGCGGGGAGCTGTTTTTT. This translates into CASSAMDRASGELFF.

This clonotype was seen ten or more times. J is TRBJ2-5 and V is TRBV30; 8 bases are a match to TRBD1. Germline CDR1 reads GTSNPN; CDR2 reads SVGIG (reference sequence). The CDR3 is 16 amino acids. J lost 5 bases, V lost 1 base, and 12 bases had no gene match. CDR3 in amino acids: CAWSGGTGVGVETQYF. The CDR3 DNA reads as TGTGCCTGGAGTGGAGGGACAGGTGTGGGGGTGGAGACCCAGTACTTC.

This clonotype showed up many times. The DNA is left out, because the CDR3 cannot be placed on it with certainty; the CDR3 is given as TCRdb lists it. The chain has TRBV7-2 and TRBJ2-5; the table's D call, TRBD2, has no DNA check behind it. Inclusive of both ends, the CDR3 amounts to 12 amino acids. Germline V gene sequence: CDR1 SGHTA, CDR2 FQGNSA. CDR3 residues: CASSFGGGAEYF.

Ten or more counts support this clonotype. V is TRBV10-1 and J is TRBJ2-5; the D gene is possibly TRBD1 (6 bases). This CDR3 is built from 13 residues. Trimming removed 5 bases at V and 4 bases at J, with 11 bases between. Germline CDR1 reads WNHNN; CDR2 reads SYGVQD (reference sequence). This CDR3 is CASSSKGVETQYF. The CDR3 coding sequence is TGCGCCAGCAGTTCCAAGGGGGTAGAGACCCAGTACTTC.

In this sample, this clonotype turned up many times. The J gene is TRBJ1-5, the V gene TRBV7-9; D unresolved. The CDR3 has 14 amino acids. V lost 4 bases to trimming and J lost 4 bases, with 11 bases between them. CDR1 is SEHNR and CDR2 is FQNEAQ in the germline V gene (reference sequence). The CDR3 loop reads CASSSTLGNQPQHF. The CDR3 nucleotides are TGTGCCAGCAGCTCTACTCTAGGGAATCAGCCCCAGCATTTT. The entire variable domain, with the rest obtained from reference TRBV7-9 and TRBJ1-5, is as follows: DTGVSQNPRHKITKRGQNVTFRCDPISEHNRLYWYRQTLGQGPEFLTYFQNEAQLEKSRLLSDRFSAERPKGSFSTLEIQRTEQGDSAMYLCASSSTLGNQPQHFGDGTRLSIL.

This clonotype has a count of ten or more. V gene TRBV2 combines with J gene TRBJ2-7, with TRBD1 identical over 7 bases. The germline V gene encodes CDR1 SNHLY and CDR2 FYNNEI. The length of the CDR3 is 12 residues. J gave up 5 bases and V 8 bases, and 6 bases lay outside the gene matches. CDR3: CASRDSLNEQYF. CDR3 nucleotides: TGTGCCAGCCGGGACAGCCTGAACGAGCAGTACTTC.

This clonotype was picked up many times. The J gene is TRBJ2-3, the V gene TRBV5-4, with 11 positions matching TRBD2. CDR3 length: 16 amino acids. J gave up 8 bases and V 0 bases, and 8 bases lay outside the gene matches. Germline assignment: CDR1 SGHNT and CDR2 YYREEE (reference sequence). The CDR3 nucleotides read TGTGCCAGCAGCTTGGTGATAGCGGGGGGGCTTAGTACGCAGTATTTT. As protein: CASSLVIAGGLSTQYF.

As concerns this clonotype: The junction departs from germline at one end; a sequencing error may be responsible. V gene TRBV7-7 combines with J gene TRBJ2-7; unclear D gene. Per the germline V gene, CDR1 is SSHAT and CDR2 is FNYEAQ (reference sequence). The CDR3 is made up of 13 amino acids. The CDR3 DNA reads as TGTGCTAGCAGCCAAGATTGGGCCTACGAGCAGTACTTC. This encodes CASSQDWAYEQYF.

The sample holds many counts of this clonotype. The chain joins TRBV30 to TRBJ1-2; 7 nucleotides align to TRBD1. The V segment lost 8 bases and the J segment 4 bases; nucleotides outside the gene matches: 7. Germline V gene data show CDR1 as GTSNPN and CDR2 as SVGIG (reference sequence). The CDR3 contains 12 residues. The CDR3 nucleotides read TGTGCCGGGACAGAATGGACCTATGGCTACACCTTC. It codes for CAGTEWTYGYTF.

This clonotype was observed many times. The chain couples TRBV4-1 to TRBJ1-2; D call uncertain. Germline values: CDR1 MGHRA, CDR2 YSYEKL. This CDR3 has 12 amino acids. Trimming stripped 0 bases from V and 8 bases from J, with 7 bases between. CDR3 nucleotides: TGCGCCAGCAGCCAAGATCTGGGGGGCTACACCTTC. This encodes CASSQDLGGYTF.

The table lists this clonotype with many counts. The chain employs TRBV20-1 and TRBJ1-3; a weak D match, TRBD1 (5 bases). Germline assignment: CDR1 DFQATT and CDR2 SNEGSKA (reference sequence). There are 15 residues in the CDR3. The V end lost 6 bases, the J end lost 0 bases, and 15 bases lay between the germline ends. Here the CDR3 DNA reads TGCAGTGCAAACCCCGTAAGGGGCTCTGGAAACACCATATATTTT. Its protein is CSANPVRGSGNTIYF.

This clonotype was seen repeatedly, ten times or more. The CDR3 coding sequence is TGTGCCAGCAGTTTTGACGGAGAAGCTTTCTTT. This sequence encodes CASSFDGEAFF. The V and J genes are TRBV12-3 or TRBV12-4 and TRBJ1-1; D is unresolved. V dropped 3 bases and J dropped 8 bases, with 7 bases sitting between them. The CDR3 loop spans 11 amino acids.

This clonotype was detected ten times or more. The chain is built from TRBV20-1 and TRBJ2-7; D assignment may be TRBD1 or TRBD2 (5 bases each). V was shortened by 7 bases and J by 7 bases, with 14 bases between the two germline ends. The CDR3 spans 11 residues. The germline gives CDR1 DFQATT, CDR2 SNEGSKA (reference sequence). CDR3 sequence: CSGRRWGEQYF. CDR3 nucleotides: TGCAGTGGTCGACGGTGGGGGGAGCAGTACTTC.

This clonotype was observed many times. J is TRBJ1-1 and V is TRBV28, with 7 bases lining up with TRBD1. V was clipped by 6 bases and J by 1 base; unmatched bases: 8. CDR1 is MDHEN and CDR2 is SYDVKM in the germline V gene. The CDR3 sequence is 15 residues long. CDR3 loop: CASSPTGTANTEAFF. The CDR3 DNA reads TGTGCCAGCAGCCCAACCGGGACAGCGAACACTGAAGCTTTCTTT.

This clonotype has at least ten counts. The chain employs TRBV4-3 and TRBJ1-5; D unresolved. The V and J ends lost 0 bases and 3 bases respectively, with 12 bases between them. The CDR3 covers 16 residues. CDR1 and CDR2 from the germline V gene are LGHNA and YSLEER. The CDR3 sequence: CASSQDLRTYNQPQHF. CDR3 nucleotides: TGCGCCAGCAGCCAAGATCTTAGGACTTACAATCAGCCCCAGCATTTT.

In its sample, this clonotype was seen many times. J is TRBJ1-1 and V is TRBV27; D unclear. The CDR3 is 14 residues long. Germline V gene sequence: CDR1 MNHEY, CDR2 SMNVEV (reference sequence). Trimming pared 5 bases from V and 5 bases from J, leaving 15 bases between. This CDR3 is CASSPNGAGTEAFF. CDR3 nucleotide sequence: TGTGCCAGCAGTCCCAACGGAGCGGGGACTGAAGCTTTCTTT.

Many counts were recorded for this clonotype. This sequence joins TRBV6-2 or TRBV6-3 and TRBJ1-1, with D unresolved. The CDR3 is 13 residues long. Germline V CDR1 and CDR2: MNHEY, SVGEGT. V lost 6 bases, J lost 6 bases, and 14 bases lay in between. The DNA of the CDR3 is TGTGCCAGCAGCCGGGTTCTGTGGGCTGAAGCTTTCTTT. Protein sequence: CASSRVLWAEAFF.

This clonotype was seen many times. This sequence joins TRBV6-2 or TRBV6-3 and TRBJ2-2; D gene uncertain. The V end lost 2 bases, the J end lost 0 bases, and 4 bases lay between the germline ends. CDR1 is MNHEY and CDR2 is SVGEGT in the germline V gene. This CDR3 has 14 amino acids. The CDR3 spells CASSYLPNTGELFF. In nucleotides, the CDR3 is TGTGCCAGCAGTTACCTCCCGAACACCGGGGAGCTGTTTTTT.

The chain employs TRBV6-2 or TRBV6-3 and TRBJ1-3; D call uncertain. The germline gives CDR1 MNHEY, CDR2 SVGEGT. The V gene lost 2 bases and the J gene lost 3 bases, with 20 bases spanning the gap. CDR3 length equals 18 residues. The CDR3 loop reads CASSYPVTGQGFGNTIYF. Written as DNA, the CDR3 is TGTGCCAGCAGTTACCCCGTGACCGGGCAAGGTTTTGGAAACACCATATATTTT.

This clonotype was detected ten times or more. The J gene is TRBJ1-2, the V gene TRBV11-2; 10 bases are a match to TRBD1. Germline V gene sequence: CDR1 SGHAT, CDR2 FQNNGV. CDR3 length: 16 residues. Trimming at V came to 5 bases and at J to 3 bases, leaving 9 bases not matched to a gene. The DNA of the CDR3 is TGTGCCAGCAGCCCCGCGGGGGGACAGGGGCACTATGGCTACACCTTC. Its translation: CASSPAGGQGHYGYTF.

This clonotype was detected many times. The V call is TRBV12-3 or TRBV12-4, the J call TRBJ2-5; a possible D gene is TRBD2 (6 bases). The CDR3 is 13 amino acids. The V and J ends lost 2 bases and 4 bases respectively, with 8 bases between them. The CDR3 DNA is TGTGCCAGCAGTTTATTGGGGGGAGAGACCCAGTACTTC. Protein: CASSLLGGETQYF.

The gene calls are TRBV6-5 and TRBJ1-1; 10 positions match TRBD1. The V segment lost 0 bases and the J segment 5 bases; nucleotides outside the gene matches: 3. This CDR3 has 15 residues. CDR1 MNHEY and CDR2 SVGAGI come from the germline V gene. CDR3 amino acids: CASSYSTGGLTEAFF. As DNA, the CDR3 is TGTGCCAGCAGTTACTCGACAGGGGGCCTAACTGAAGCTTTCTTT.